Shown below are 25 T cell receptor beta chains from a single sample sequenced in a study of molecular identifiers for immune sequencing clone quantification. TCRdb analysed the PCR reads with MiXCR anew, one entry per CDR3 protein. The table has some 580,000 distinct CDR3 sequences, around 25% seen once. Sequencing was performed on naive CD8+ T cells from blood, with Jurkat cell RNA spiked in. This sample's subset: FACS-sorted CD8+CD4-CCR7+CD45RA+ naive T cells. All receptors derive from a human donor in good health. Some libraries in this study had Jurkat cell RNA spiked in.

This sequence joins TRBV4-1 and TRBJ1-1; D is ambiguous. The CDR3 extends over 15 amino acids. The germline V and J ends were trimmed by 1 base and 1 base, with 10 bases remaining between them. The germline V gene has CDR1 MGHRA and CDR2 YSYEKL. The CDR3 nucleotides read TGCGCCAGCAGCCAAGGGCTGGTTACGAACACTGAAGCTTTCTTT. Translating gives CASSQGLVTNTEAFF.

V usage is TRBV7-9 and J usage is TRBJ2-7; D remains ambiguous. Germline V lookup: CDR1 SEHNR, CDR2 FQNEAQ (reference sequence). CDR3 length equals 16 residues. V was trimmed by 1 base and J by 3 bases, leaving 16 bases between them. CDR3 region: CASSLDSGPILYEQYF. DNA for the CDR3: TGTGCCAGCAGCTTAGATTCCGGGCCCATACTCTACGAGCAGTACTTC.

This clonotype showed up many times. This sequence joins TRBV12-3 or TRBV12-4 and TRBJ1-2; D remains unclear. This CDR3 contains 12 residues. The V end was cut by 5 bases, the J end by 5 bases, with 9 bases between. CDR3 sequence (DNA): TGTGCCAGCAGTGAGGGCTTATATGGCTACACCTTC. Translation: CASSEGLYGYTF.

This clonotype was detected ten times or more. The gene calls are TRBV7-9 and TRBJ2-2; possibly TRBD1 for D (5 bases). CDR3 length equals 12 residues. Per the germline V gene, CDR1 is SEHNR and CDR2 is FQNEAQ (reference sequence). Trimming pared 5 bases from V and 7 bases from J, leaving 8 bases between. The CDR3 DNA sequence: TGTGCCAGCAGCCGCGACAGCGGGGAGCTGTTTTTT. Translated, it gives CASSRDSGELFF.

The J gene is TRBJ2-1, the V gene TRBV12-5; D is perhaps TRBD1 (7 bases). V lost 2 bases and J 8 bases, leaving 25 bases between the germline ends. The CDR3 sequence is 18 residues long. Germline CDR1 LGHNT, CDR2 FRNRAP. DNA for the CDR3: TGTGCTAGTGGTTTGAGCGGCCATGGGGACTCCCAGGGGGATGAGCAGTTCTTC. Its protein product is CASGLSGHGDSQGDEQFF.

A word on this clonotype: No conserved phenylalanine or tryptophan is present at the end of the CDR3, so a read error is the likely explanation. The V call is TRBV3-1, the J call TRBJ2-7; 16 bases line up with TRBD2. This CDR3 region has 15 residues. The trim removed 4 bases at V and 7 bases at J, leaving 4 bases unmatched. Germline V gene data show CDR1 as LGHDT and CDR2 as YNNKEL (reference sequence). The CDR3 region is CASSLGLAGGGEQYL. In nucleotides, the CDR3 is TGTGCCAGCAGCCTGGGACTAGCGGGAGGGGGTGAGCAGTACCTC.

This clonotype was seen more than once but under ten times. The chain recombines TRBV6-6 with TRBJ2-7, with D possibly being TRBD1 (6 bases). This CDR3 contains 14 residues. The V gene's germline CDR1 is MNHNY and CDR2 SVGAGI (reference sequence). Trimming left V 5 bases short and J 3 bases short, with 14 bases between. CDR3 coding DNA: TGTGCCAGCAGTCCAACACGGGACATCTACGAGCAGTACTTC. It translates to CASSPTRDIYEQYF.

A word on this clonotype: One end of the junction is discordant with germline, which a read error may explain. V is TRBV20-1 and J is TRBJ1-1; tentatively, D is TRBD1 (5 bases). The CDR3 consists of 16 residues. The germline CDR1 and CDR2 sequences are DFQATT and SNEGSKA (reference sequence). The CDR3 DNA reads as TGCAGTGCTAGAGATATCAACTTGGGGGGGTGGACTGAAGCCTTCTTT. As protein: CSARDINLGGWTEAFF.

As for this clonotype: This clone may be a read error of a much larger clone one base away. V gene TRBV29-1 combines with J gene TRBJ1-1, with D perhaps matching TRBD1 (5 bases). The CDR3 is made up of 15 amino acids. V gave up 5 bases and J gave up 5 bases, with 21 bases separating them. Germline values: CDR1 SQVTM, CDR2 ANQGSEA. The CDR3 nucleotides are TGCAGCGTTTTTGAAGGGGACCTGGTCATAACTGAAGCTTTCTTT. It yields the protein CSVFEGDLVITEAFF.

This clonotype was recorded many times. The V gene is TRBV3-1, the J gene TRBJ2-2, with D possibly being TRBD2 (6 bases). The germline V and J ends were trimmed by 4 bases and 6 bases, with 9 bases remaining between them. The length of the CDR3 is 13 residues. The germline V gene encodes CDR1 LGHDT and CDR2 YNNKEL (reference sequence). The DNA for the CDR3 is TGTGCCAGCAGCCGACGGGAGTCCGGGGAGCTGTTTTTT. Translation gives CASSRRESGELFF. Full variable domain (rest looked up from reference TRBV3-1 and TRBJ2-2): DTAVSQTPKYLVTQMGNDKSIKCEQNLGHDTMYWYKQDSKKFLKIMFSYNNKELIINETVPNRFSPKSPDKAHLNLHINSLELGDSAVYFCASSRRESGELFFGEGSRLTVL.

The DNA of the CDR3 is TGTGCCAGCAGTTTTCTCGGGGTTAGCTCCTACGAGCAGTACTTC. It translates to CASSFLGVSSYEQYF. The genes are TRBV12-3 or TRBV12-4 and TRBJ2-7, with D possibly TRBD2 on 5 matching bases. The CDR3 runs 15 residues. Trimming removed 3 bases from V and 0 bases from J, with 12 bases in between.

A note on this clonotype: The junction departs from germline at one end; a sequencing error may be responsible. V is TRBV4-3 and J is TRBJ2-1; D is uncertain. The germline gives CDR1 LGHNA, CDR2 YSLEER. CDR3 length: 12 residues. CDR3 sequence (DNA): TGCGCCAGCAGCCAAGTAGGCTATGAGCAGTCCTTC. Protein product: CASSQVGYEQSF.

This clonotype was found many times. V is TRBV6-5 and J is TRBJ1-1, with no clear D. Trimming took 0 bases from V and 4 from J, leaving 9 bases between them. The CDR3 loop spans 14 amino acids. Germline values: CDR1 MNHEY, CDR2 SVGAGI. DNA of the CDR3: TGTGCCAGCAGTTACTCGGACTGGGGCACTGAAGCTTTCTTT. Its protein product is CASSYSDWGTEAFF.

The gene calls are TRBV27 and TRBJ1-1, with D possibly being TRBD1 (5 bases). Germline assignment: CDR1 MNHEY and CDR2 SMNVEV (reference sequence). Between the trimmed V and J ends, which lost 6 bases and 4 bases, there was a span of 21 bases. The CDR3 has 16 residues. The CDR3 DNA reads TGTGCCAGCAGCAACCTACAGGACCGAGGAGCCACTGAAGCTTTCTTT. It encodes CASSNLQDRGATEAFF.

The sample holds many counts of this clonotype. The chain recombines TRBV10-3 with TRBJ1-1, with D possibly being TRBD1 (5 bases). Per germline, CDR1 ENHRY and CDR2 SYGVKD. The CDR3 length is 15 residues. V lost 2 bases to trimming and J lost 0 bases, with 10 bases between them. In DNA, the CDR3 is TGTGCCATCAGTGAGGGGCAGGGATTGAACACTGAAGCTTTCTTT. Residues: CAISEGQGLNTEAFF.

This clonotype was seen ten or more times. The chain is built from TRBV4-3 and TRBJ2-1, with 7 bases fitting TRBD2. V lost 1 base, J lost 4 bases, and 4 bases stayed unmatched. The CDR3 is made up of 15 amino acids. Germline loops: CDR1 LGHNA, CDR2 YSLEER. CDR3 in amino acids: CASSQAAGVYNEQFF. In DNA, the CDR3 is TGCGCCAGCAGCCAAGCGGCGGGAGTGTACAATGAGCAGTTCTTC.

This clonotype occurred a few times. V and J are TRBV5-1 and TRBJ2-7; D is perhaps TRBD2 (5 bases). The V end lost 4 bases, the J end lost 0 bases, and 17 bases lay between the germline ends. Germline assignment: CDR1 SGHRS and CDR2 YFSETQ. This CDR3 has 16 residues. The CDR3 here is CASSPPRAGTSYEQYF. The DNA for the CDR3 is TGCGCCAGCAGCCCCCCCCGCGCGGGCACCTCCTACGAGCAGTACTTC.

With respect to this clonotype: This may be a read error, as it is one base from a much larger clone. The V gene is TRBV29-1, the J gene TRBJ2-2; no clear D. This CDR3 has 13 residues. Per the germline V gene, CDR1 is SQVTM and CDR2 is ANQGSEA. This CDR3 is CSVVGRNTRELFF. CDR3 nucleotide sequence: TGCAGCGTTGTAGGACGTAACACCCGGGAGCTGTTTTTT.

The chain combines TRBV13 with TRBJ1-1; D not certain. V was trimmed by 8 bases and J by 2 bases, leaving 9 bases between them. Germline assignment: CDR1 PRHDT and CDR2 FYEKMQ (reference sequence). This CDR3 region has 12 residues. The CDR3 sequence is CASQRENTEAFF. The CDR3 DNA reads as TGTGCCAGCCAAAGGGAAAACACTGAAGCTTTCTTT.

The chain employs TRBV12-3 or TRBV12-4 and TRBJ2-3, with a possible D match to TRBD2 (7 bases). CDR3 length: 15 amino acids. The germline V and J ends were trimmed by 6 bases and 1 base, with 14 bases remaining between them. CDR3 region: CASSHEGGCTDTQYF. In nucleotides, the CDR3 is TGTGCCAGCAGCCACGAGGGGGGGTGCACAGATACGCAGTATTTT.

Remarks on this clonotype: This sequence may be a read error, since a much larger clone differs from it by one base. V and J are TRBV6-5 and TRBJ1-5; D is unclear. The germline CDR1 and CDR2 sequences are MNHEY and SVGAGI. The CDR3 is 15 amino acids. Trimming removed 8 bases from V and 2 bases from J, with 16 bases in between. The CDR3: CASCHFWGGNQPQHF. DNA of the CDR3: TGTGCCAGCTGTCACTTTTGGGGTGGCAATCAGCCCCAGCATTTT.

Regarding this clonotype: A much more abundant neighbour one base away suggests this may be a read error. The J gene is TRBJ2-1, the V gene TRBV6-6; tentative D call: TRBD2 (6 bases). The ends were cut back, 2 bases at V and 7 bases at J, with 18 bases in the middle. Germline CDR1 is MNHNY and CDR2 is SVGAGI (reference sequence). The CDR3 consists of 16 residues. The CDR3 region has the DNA TGTGCCAGCAGTTACCCGAAAGCGGGTTATGGGAATGAGCAGTTCTTC. Protein: CASSYPKAGYGNEQFF.

The chain joins TRBV4-1 to TRBJ2-5; the match to TRBD2 covers 11 bases. CDR1 and CDR2 from the germline V gene are MGHRA and YSYEKL. The CDR3 runs 17 residues. J lost 5 bases, V lost 0 bases, and 8 bases had no gene match. CDR3 residues: CASSQDTSGSLWETQYF. DNA of the CDR3: TGCGCCAGCAGCCAAGATACTAGCGGGAGTTTGTGGGAGACCCAGTACTTC.

On this clonotype itself: At one boundary the junction diverges from the germline segment, which might be a read error. This chain joins TRBV7-6 and TRBJ2-7; tentatively, D is TRBD2 (5 bases). The V gene's germline CDR1 is SGHVS and CDR2 FNYEAQ. The CDR3 is 13 amino acids. The CDR3 region is CTSSLGSSYEQYF. DNA for the CDR3: TGTACCAGCAGCTTGGGGAGCTCCTACGAGCAGTACTTC.

This clonotype was seen many times. The chain couples TRBV19 to TRBJ1-5; possible D gene TRBD1, 5 bases. In germline, CDR1 is LNHDA, CDR2 SQIVND (reference sequence). CDR3 size: 13 residues. Trimming pared 6 bases from V and 8 bases from J, leaving 14 bases between. The chain's CDR3 is CASRRDGREPQHF. CDR3 sequence (DNA): TGTGCCAGTAGACGGGACGGACGAGAGCCCCAGCATTTT. Looking up the rest from reference TRBV19 and TRBJ1-5 gives the full variable domain: DGGITQSPKYLFRKEGQNVTLSCEQNLNHDAMYWYRQDPGQGLRLIYYSQIVNDFQKGDIAEGYSVSREKKESFPLTVTSAQKNPTAFYLCASRRDGREPQHFGDGTRLSIL.